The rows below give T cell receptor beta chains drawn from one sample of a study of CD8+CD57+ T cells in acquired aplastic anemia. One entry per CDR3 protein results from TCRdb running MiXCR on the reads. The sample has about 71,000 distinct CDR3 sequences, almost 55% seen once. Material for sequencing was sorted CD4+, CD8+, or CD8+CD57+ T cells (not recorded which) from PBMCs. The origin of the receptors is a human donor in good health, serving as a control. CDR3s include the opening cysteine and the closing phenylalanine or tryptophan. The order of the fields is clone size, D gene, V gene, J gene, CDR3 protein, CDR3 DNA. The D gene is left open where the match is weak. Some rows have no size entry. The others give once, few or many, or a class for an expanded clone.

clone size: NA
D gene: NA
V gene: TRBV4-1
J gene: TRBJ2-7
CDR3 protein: CASSQEGISYEQYF
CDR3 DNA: TGCGCCAGCAGCCAAGAAGGGATCTCCTACGAGCAGTACTTC

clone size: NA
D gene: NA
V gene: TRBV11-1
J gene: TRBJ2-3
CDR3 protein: CASSLLGGVADTQYF
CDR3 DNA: TGTGCCAGCAGCTTACTCGGCGGAGTGGCAGATACGCAGTATTTT

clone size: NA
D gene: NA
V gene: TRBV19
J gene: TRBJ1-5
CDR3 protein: CASSIGDGNQPQHF
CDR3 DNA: TGTGCCAGTAGTATCGGGGACGGGAATCAGCCCCAGCATTTT

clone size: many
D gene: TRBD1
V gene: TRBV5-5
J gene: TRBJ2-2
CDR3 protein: CASSYRTGSTGELFF
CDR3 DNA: TGTGCCAGCAGCTACCGGACAGGAAGCACCGGGGAGCTGTTTTTT

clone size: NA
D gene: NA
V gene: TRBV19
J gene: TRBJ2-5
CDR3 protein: CASTSGRDGQETQYF
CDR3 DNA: TGTGCCAGTACTTCAGGGCGAGATGGCCAAGAGACCCAGTACTTC

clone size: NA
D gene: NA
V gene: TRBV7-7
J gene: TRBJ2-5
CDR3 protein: CASSPSQETQYF
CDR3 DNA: TGTGCCAGCAGCCCTAGCCAAGAGACCCAGTACTTC

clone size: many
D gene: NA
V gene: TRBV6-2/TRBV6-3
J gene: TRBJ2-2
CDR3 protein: CASSSTHWAGELFF
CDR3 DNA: TGTGCCAGCAGTTCTACTCACTGGGCCGGGGAGCTGTTTTTT

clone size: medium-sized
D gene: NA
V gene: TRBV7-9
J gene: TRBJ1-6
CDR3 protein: CASSLWNSPLHF
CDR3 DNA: TGTGCCAGCAGCTTATGGAATTCACCCCTCCACTTT

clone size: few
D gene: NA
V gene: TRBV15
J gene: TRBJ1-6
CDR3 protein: CATSRSGLNSPLHF
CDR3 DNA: TGTGCCACCAGCAGATCGGGCCTCAATTCACCCCTCCACTTT

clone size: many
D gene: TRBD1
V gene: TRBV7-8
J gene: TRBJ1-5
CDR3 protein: CASSSPLTTGDEQPQHF
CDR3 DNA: TGTGCCAGCAGCTCCCCCCTCACAACAGGGGACGAACAGCCCCAGCATTTT

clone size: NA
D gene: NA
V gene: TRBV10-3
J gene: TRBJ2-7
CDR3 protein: CAISEPPTEQYF
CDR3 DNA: TGTGCCATCAGTGAGCCACCGACCGAGCAGTACTTC

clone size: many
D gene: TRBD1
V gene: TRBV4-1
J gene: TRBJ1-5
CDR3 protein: CASSRGEDRPYQPQHF
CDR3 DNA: TGCGCCAGCAGCCGAGGGGAGGACAGGCCTTACCAGCCCCAGCATTTT

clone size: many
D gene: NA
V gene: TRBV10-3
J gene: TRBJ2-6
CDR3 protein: CAIKGESGSGANVLTF
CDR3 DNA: TGTGCCATCAAAGGGGAGTCGGGCTCTGGGGCCAACGTCCTGACTTTC

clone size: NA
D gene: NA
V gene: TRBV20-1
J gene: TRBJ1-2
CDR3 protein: CSAGGTWASNYGYTF
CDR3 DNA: TGCAGTGCTGGGGGAACCTGGGCATCTAACTATGGCTACACCTTC

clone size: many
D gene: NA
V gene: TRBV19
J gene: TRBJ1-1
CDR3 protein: CASAALARDGEVFEAFF
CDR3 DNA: TGTGCCAGCGCGGCCCTAGCGCGGGACGGAGAAGTTTTTGAAGCTTTCTTT

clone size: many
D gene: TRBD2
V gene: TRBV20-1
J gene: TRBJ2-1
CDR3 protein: CSARDLKGTSGTNNEQFF
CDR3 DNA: TGCAGTGCTAGAGATCTCAAGGGGACTAGCGGGACTAACAATGAGCAGTTCTTC

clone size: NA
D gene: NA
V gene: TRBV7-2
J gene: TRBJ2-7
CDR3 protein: CASSFQGTTYEQYF
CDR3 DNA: TGTGCCAGCAGCTTTCAGGGGACCACCTACGAGCAGTACTTC

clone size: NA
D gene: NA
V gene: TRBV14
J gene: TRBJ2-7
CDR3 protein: CASRFATSYEQYF
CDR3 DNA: TGTGCCAGCAGGTTTGCCACATCCTACGAGCAGTACTTC

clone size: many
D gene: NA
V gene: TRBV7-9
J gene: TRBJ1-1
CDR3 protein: CASSLQLPGWVAFF
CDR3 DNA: TGTGCCAGCAGCTTACAGTTGCCTGGATGGGTAGCTTTCTTT

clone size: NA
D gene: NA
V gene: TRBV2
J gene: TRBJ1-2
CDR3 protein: CASTRSYGYTF
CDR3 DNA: TGTGCCAGCACCAGGAGCTATGGCTACACCTTC

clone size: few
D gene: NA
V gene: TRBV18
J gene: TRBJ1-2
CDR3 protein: CASSPPSRADYGYTF
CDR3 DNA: TGTGCCAGCTCACCACCTAGTCGGGCAGACTATGGCTACACCTTC

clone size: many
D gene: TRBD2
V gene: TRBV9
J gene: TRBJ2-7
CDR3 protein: CASSPAIWGGGEQYF
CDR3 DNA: TGTGCCAGCAGCCCAGCTATCTGGGGGGGGGGCGAGCAGTACTTC

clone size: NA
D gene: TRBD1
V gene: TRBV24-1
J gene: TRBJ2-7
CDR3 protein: CATSDLSAGGFYEQYF
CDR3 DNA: TGTGCCACCAGTGATTTGTCGGCAGGGGGCTTCTACGAGCAGTACTTC

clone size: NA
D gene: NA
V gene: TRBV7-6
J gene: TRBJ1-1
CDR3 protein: CASSLDGSEAFF
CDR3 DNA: TGTGCCAGCAGCCTAGACGGGAGCGAAGCTTTCTTT

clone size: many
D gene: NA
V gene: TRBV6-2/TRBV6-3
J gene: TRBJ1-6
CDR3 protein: CASGQAAYNSPLHF
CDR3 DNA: TGTGCCAGCGGCCAGGCGGCGTATAATTCACCCCTCCACTTT

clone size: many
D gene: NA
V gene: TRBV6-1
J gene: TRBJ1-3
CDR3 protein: CASSESPGSGNTIYF
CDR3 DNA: TGTGCCAGCAGTGAATCCCCAGGGTCCGGAAACACCATATATTTT

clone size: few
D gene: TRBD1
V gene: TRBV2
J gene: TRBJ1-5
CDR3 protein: CASSGGQGDSQPQHF
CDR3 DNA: TGTGCCAGCAGTGGTGGACAGGGGGACAGTCAGCCCCAGCATTTT

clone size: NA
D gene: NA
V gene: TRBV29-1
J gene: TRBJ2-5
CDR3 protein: CSVIESGETQYF
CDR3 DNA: TGCAGCGTCATTGAATCAGGAGAGACCCAGTACTTC

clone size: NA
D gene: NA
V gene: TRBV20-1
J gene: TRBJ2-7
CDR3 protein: CSASRYGAYEQYF
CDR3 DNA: TGCAGTGCTAGTAGGTATGGAGCCTACGAGCAGTACTTC

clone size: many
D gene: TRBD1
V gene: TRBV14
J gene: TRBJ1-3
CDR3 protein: CASRKTGTAGNTIYF
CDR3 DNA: TGTGCCAGCAGGAAAACCGGGACAGCAGGAAACACCATATATTTT

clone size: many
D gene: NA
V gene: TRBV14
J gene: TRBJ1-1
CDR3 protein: CASSQLQGRNTEAFF
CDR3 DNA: TGTGCCAGCAGCCAACTACAGGGACGGAACACTGAAGCTTTCTTT

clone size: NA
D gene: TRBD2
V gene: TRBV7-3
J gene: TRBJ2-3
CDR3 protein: CASSLRTASGGRTDTQYF
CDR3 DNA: TGTGCCAGCAGCTTAAGAACGGCTAGCGGGGGACGCACAGATACGCAGTATTTT

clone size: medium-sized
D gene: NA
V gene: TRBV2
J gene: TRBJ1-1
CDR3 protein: CASRKTEPRNTEAFF
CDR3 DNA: TGTGCCAGCAGAAAAACAGAACCAAGGAACACTGAAGCTTTCTTT

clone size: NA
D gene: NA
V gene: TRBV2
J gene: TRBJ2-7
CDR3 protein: CASQSLSYEQYF
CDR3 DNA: TGTGCCAGCCAATCTCTCTCCTACGAGCAGTACTTC

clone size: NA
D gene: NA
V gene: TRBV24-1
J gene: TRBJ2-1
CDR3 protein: CATSDAYYDEQFF
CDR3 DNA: TGTGCCACCAGTGATGCCTACTATGATGAGCAGTTCTTC

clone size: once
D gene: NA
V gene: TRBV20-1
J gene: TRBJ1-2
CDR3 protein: CSAQPTGGYGYTF
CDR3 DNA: TGCAGTGCCCAACCGACGGGGGGCTATGGCTACACCTTC

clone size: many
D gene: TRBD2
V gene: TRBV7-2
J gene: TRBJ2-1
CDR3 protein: CASSLWKTSGRIYNEQFF
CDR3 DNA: TGTGCCAGCAGCTTATGGAAGACTAGCGGGAGGATATACAATGAGCAGTTCTTC

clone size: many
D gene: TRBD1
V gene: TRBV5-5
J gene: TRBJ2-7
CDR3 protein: CASSYDPGTVSHEQYF
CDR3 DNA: TGTGCCAGCAGCTACGACCCGGGGACAGTTAGTCACGAGCAGTACTTC

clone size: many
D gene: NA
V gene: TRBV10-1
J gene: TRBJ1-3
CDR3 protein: CASSESPDYSGNTIYF
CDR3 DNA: TGCGCCAGCAGTGAGTCTCCCGATTACTCTGGAAACACCATATATTTT

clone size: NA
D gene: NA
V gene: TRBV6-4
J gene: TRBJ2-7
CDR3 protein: CASSMGTETREQYF
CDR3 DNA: TGTGCCAGCAGTATGGGGACGGAGACTCGGGAGCAGTACTTC

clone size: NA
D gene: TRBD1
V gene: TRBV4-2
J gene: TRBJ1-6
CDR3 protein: CASSQDRGNNSPLHF
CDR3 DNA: TGTGCCAGCAGCCAGGACAGGGGCAACAATTCACCCCTCCACTTT

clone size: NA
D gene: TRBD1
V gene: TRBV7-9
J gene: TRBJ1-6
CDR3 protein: CASSDLGQGNSPLHF
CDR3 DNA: TGTGCCAGCAGTGACCTGGGACAGGGTAATTCACCCCTCCACTTT

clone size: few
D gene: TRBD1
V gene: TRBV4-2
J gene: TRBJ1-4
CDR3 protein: CASSPGTGDTTNEKLFF
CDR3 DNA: TGTGCCAGTAGTCCCGGGACAGGGGATACAACTAATGAAAAACTGTTTTTT

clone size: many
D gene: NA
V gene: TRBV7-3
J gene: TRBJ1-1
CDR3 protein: CASSLSFGDTEAFF
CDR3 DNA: TGTGCCAGCAGCTTAAGTTTTGGGGACACTGAAGCTTTCTTT

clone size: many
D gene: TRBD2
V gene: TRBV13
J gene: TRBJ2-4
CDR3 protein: CASSPSGLGGRDKNIQYF
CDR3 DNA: TGTGCCAGCAGCCCAAGCGGACTAGGTGGTAGGGACAAAAACATTCAGTACTTC

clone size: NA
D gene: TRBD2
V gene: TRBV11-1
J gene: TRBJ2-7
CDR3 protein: CASSSGLAGVSHEQYF
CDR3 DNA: TGTGCCAGCAGCTCCGGACTAGCGGGAGTGTCCCACGAGCAGTACTTC

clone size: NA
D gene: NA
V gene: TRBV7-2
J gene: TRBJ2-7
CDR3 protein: CASSSTQGSEQYF
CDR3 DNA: TGTGCCAGCAGCTCAACGCAGGGTAGCGAGCAGTACTTC

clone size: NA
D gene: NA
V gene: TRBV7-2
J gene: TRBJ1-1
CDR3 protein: CASSLLEGTEAFF
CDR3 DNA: TGTGCCAGCAGCTTATTAGAGGGCACTGAAGCTTTCTTT

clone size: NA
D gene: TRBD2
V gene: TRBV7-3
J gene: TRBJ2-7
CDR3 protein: CASSFNGLAGGYEQYF
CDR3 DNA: TGTGCCAGCAGCTTTAATGGGCTAGCGGGAGGCTACGAGCAGTACTTC